One sample yielded the 16 T cell receptor beta chains listed below, sequenced in a study of blood T cells in healthy people across ages. A second PCR of about 6 to 11 cycles used a sample-barcoded 5' primer and a J-beta primer mix. TCRdb re-called the 5' RACE reads through MiXCR, storing one row per CDR3 protein. The profile shows about 970,000 distinct CDR3 sequences, just over 50% of them singletons. Sequencing was performed on blood. All receptors derive from a woman aged 60 to 75 in good health.

This chain joins TRBV10-3 and TRBJ2-3; 9 bases are a match to TRBD2. V shed 6 bases, J shed 5 bases, and the junction held 12 bases outside the gene matches. Germline V gives CDR1 ENHRY, CDR2 SYGVKD. This CDR3 is built from 16 residues. Written as DNA, the CDR3 is TGTGCCATCAGGATAAGCCCGGGACTAGCCGAAGATACGCAGTATTTT. Its translation is CAIRISPGLAEDTQYF.

This clonotype was seen more than once but under ten times. The germline gene is not matched at one end of the junction; a read error may be the cause. V is TRBV20-1 and J is TRBJ2-7; 7 bases agree with TRBD1. The CDR3 sequence is 16 residues long. CDR1 is DFQATT and CDR2 is SNEGSKA in the germline V gene (reference sequence). For the CDR3, the DNA is TGCAGTGCCAGAGGCCGGAACAGGGGCACTACCTACGAGCAGTACTTC. This encodes CSARGRNRGTTYEQYF.

The rearrangement uses TRBV6-2 or TRBV6-3 and TRBJ1-5; TRBD1 matches at 9 bases. CDR1 and CDR2 from the germline V gene are MNHEY and SVGEGT. J lost 6 bases, V lost 8 bases, and 5 bases had no gene match. There are 13 residues in the CDR3. CDR3 nucleotides: TGTGCCAGCGGGGACAGGGCCGGTCAGCCCCAGCATTTT. It translates to CASGDRAGQPQHF.

There are a few counts of this clonotype. CDR3 bases: TGTGCCAGCAGCTCCATGTTAGCGGGAGTGATCTACGAGCAGTACTTC. It specifies CASSSMLAGVIYEQYF. The V and J genes are TRBV7-2 and TRBJ2-7, with TRBD2 matching 9 bases. J gave up 3 bases and V 4 bases, and 10 bases lay outside the gene matches. The CDR3 length is 16 residues. From germline, CDR1 is SGHTA and CDR2 FQGNSA.

This chain connects TRBV10-3 to TRBJ2-2; the match to TRBD2 covers 7 bases. CDR1 is ENHRY and CDR2 is SYGVKD in the germline V gene. The CDR3 length is 13 residues. Unmatched junction bases numbered 3, after V lost 6 bases and J lost 5 bases. CDR3 loop: CAIRMGGTGELFF. The CDR3 nucleotides read TGTGCCATCAGGATGGGGGGGACCGGGGAGCTGTTTTTT.

This clonotype was detected only once. The junction departs from germline at one end; a sequencing error may be responsible. The CDR3 protein is CAGSYSGGRRSYEQYF. CDR3 DNA: TGTGCCGGCAGTTACTCGGGGGGACGCCGATCCTACGAGCAGTACTTC. This chain connects TRBV6-5 to TRBJ2-7; TRBD2 matches at 7 bases. This CDR3 spans 16 amino acids. CDR1 is MNHEY and CDR2 is SVGAGI in the germline V gene.

Only a few counts were recorded for this clonotype. The chain combines TRBV6-6 with TRBJ2-5; D possibly uses TRBD1 or TRBD2 (6 bases each). Trimming took off 8 bases at V and 4 bases at J, with 17 bases between the two ends. Germline CDR1 reads MNHNY; CDR2 reads SVGAGI (reference sequence). The CDR3 is 14 amino acids. The CDR3 protein is CASGGIGGLETQYF. CDR3 nucleotide sequence: TGTGCCAGCGGCGGGATTGGGGGCTTAGAGACCCAGTACTTC.

The chain carries TRBV27 and TRBJ2-3; maybe TRBD2 (5 bases). V was shortened by 1 base and J by 6 bases, with 14 bases between the two germline ends. The germline V gene encodes CDR1 MNHEY and CDR2 SMNVEV (reference sequence). CDR3 length: 15 amino acids. CDR3 loop: CASSLLTGNSDTQYF. In DNA, the CDR3 is TGTGCCAGCAGTTTATTGACGGGAAATTCGGATACGCAGTATTTT.

This chain uses TRBV5-1 with TRBJ2-1, with 9 bases matching TRBD1. The J segment lost 4 bases and the V segment lost 6 bases, leaving 8 bases of the junction unmatched. CDR1 SGHRS and CDR2 YFSETQ come from the germline V gene. The CDR3 sequence is 15 residues long. The CDR3 spells CASISDRGRYNEQFF. CDR3 nucleotide sequence: TGCGCCAGCATATCGGACAGGGGACGTTACAATGAGCAGTTCTTC.

The chain couples TRBV2 to TRBJ1-4, with a tentative D call TRBD1 (6 bases). V was clipped by 5 bases and J by 7 bases, with 14 bases between them. Germline CDR1 reads SNHLY; CDR2 reads FYNNEI. The CDR3 is 14 amino acids. CDR3 nucleotide sequence: TGTGCCAGCAGTCTAGGACAGCGTTTTGAAAAACTGTTTTTT. It yields the protein CASSLGQRFEKLFF.

The V and J genes are TRBV4-1 and TRBJ2-1; perhaps TRBD2 as D (5 bases). The V end was cut by 1 base, the J end by 13 bases, with 11 bases between. The CDR3 covers 12 residues. Per the germline V gene, CDR1 is MGHRA and CDR2 is YSYEKL. The CDR3 sequence: CASSQVGGGQFF. The CDR3 bases are TGCGCCAGCAGCCAAGTGGGCGGAGGTCAGTTCTTC.

This chain links TRBV7-2 with TRBJ2-1; no reliable D call. There are 13 residues in the CDR3. Trimming removed 7 bases at V and 8 bases at J, with 15 bases between. Germline V lookup: CDR1 SGHTA, CDR2 FQGNSA. In nucleotides, the CDR3 is TGTGCCAGCAACGAAGGGAACATGGATGAGCAGTTCTTC. Protein: CASNEGNMDEQFF.

V and J are TRBV6-5 and TRBJ1-2; TRBD1 matches at 7 bases. The germline V gene has CDR1 MNHEY and CDR2 SVGAGI. The CDR3 totals 15 residues. With V trimmed by 6 bases and J by 4 bases, 11 bases remained unmatched. The CDR3 sequence is CASRQTGIRSYGYTF. The CDR3 DNA follows: TGTGCCAGCAGGCAGACAGGGATACGGAGCTATGGCTACACCTTC.

This clonotype was seen more than once but under ten times. This chain links TRBV29-1 with TRBJ2-5; D uncertain. Per the germline V gene, CDR1 is SQVTM and CDR2 is ANQGSEA. The CDR3 runs 13 residues. With 3 bases removed from V and 1 base from J, the gap between germline ends came to 9 bases. Here the CDR3 reads CSVESPGQETQYF. The CDR3 coding sequence is TGCAGCGTTGAGTCCCCAGGCCAAGAGACCCAGTACTTC.

As regards this clonotype: A much bigger clone sits one base away, suggesting this may be a read error. The V gene is TRBV10-3, the J gene TRBJ2-7; 8 bases are a match to TRBD1. The germline V gene encodes CDR1 ENHRY and CDR2 SYGVKD. This CDR3 has 14 amino acids. V shed 6 bases and J 7 bases; nucleotides not matched to a gene: 11. The CDR3 region is CAIRERARGQEQYF. The DNA of the CDR3 is TGTGCCATCAGGGAGAGGGCCAGGGGGCAGGAGCAGTACTTC.

Points on this clonotype: A read error is possible here, since a much larger clone lies one base away. The chain has TRBV7-9 and TRBJ2-3, with D unresolved. The CDR3 is made up of 13 amino acids. The V gene's germline CDR1 is SEHNR and CDR2 FQNEAQ (reference sequence). The V end lost 6 bases, the J end lost 2 bases, and 9 bases lay between the germline ends. CDR3 nucleotide sequence: TGTGCCAGCAGTTACGACAACACAGATACGCAGTATTTT. It is translated as CASSYDNTDTQYF.